This T cell receptor beta chain was recovered during a study of read filtering for tumor transcriptome and immune sequencing. Across the study: R-ISS stage counts were roughly 8 for I, about 17 for II, 6 or 7 for III. RNA-seq yielded only about 75 to 1,400 TCR reads, IR-seq about 4 to 10.27 million. DNase treatment preceded whole-transcriptome library preparation.

Molecular barcoded adaptors covering alpha/delta and beta/gamma chains were used on about 0.4 ug RNA. TCRdb processed the reads anew with MiXCR; each CDR3 protein has one entry. The table lists 48,000 or so distinct CDR3 sequences, approximately 18% of them singletons. The CDR3 contains 13 residues. Germline CDR1 and CDR2: SEHNR and FQNEAQ (reference sequence). V was pared by 2 bases and J by 3 bases, with 6 bases between. The chain employs TRBV7-9 and TRBJ2-3; the D is unclear. This TCR was recovered from a donor older than 35 with multiple myeloma. Material for sequencing was a population of CD138-negative cells sorted from bone marrow. This chain's CDR3 is CASSLPATDTQYF. CDR3 sequence (DNA): TGTGCCAGCAGCTTACCAGCTACAGATACGCAGTATTTT.